What follows are 30 T cell receptor beta chains derived from one specimen sequenced in a study of long-term antiretroviral therapy in people with HIV (dated by TCRdb to the early 2020s). The immunoSEQ hsTCRB v3.0 assay was used at survey level resolution for TRB variable region sequencing. TCRdb carries this immuneACCESS record with in-frame sequences only. Its versions omit some clonotypes, under half of them owing to an unresolved V gene in the studies checked, with the rest unexplained. The sample profile shows approximately 17,000 clones; approximately 81% of them were found once. In total, the top ten clones hold about 14% of the sample. Source: unsorted PBMCs, taken more than 3.1 years after starting antiretroviral therapy. The receptors shown here come from a woman in her forties with HIV.

Here the CDR3 reads CASSLVGGGRSEQYF. The CDR3 DNA sequence: TGTGCCAGCAGCTTGGTTGGGGGGGGACGGAGCGAGCAGTACTTC. The chain uses TRBV5-6 and TRBJ2-7, with 7 bases matching TRBD2. The junction had 9 bases not matched to a gene; V was cut back by 0 bases and J by 6 bases. Germline V gives CDR1 SGHDT, CDR2 YYEEEE. This CDR3 is built from 15 residues.

This clone was observed once. J is TRBJ2-5 and V is TRBV7-9; a weak D match, TRBD1 (5 bases). The CDR3 loop spans 13 amino acids. The germline V gene has CDR1 SEHNR and CDR2 FQNEAQ (reference sequence). Trimming left V 6 bases short and J 5 bases short, with 13 bases between. CDR3 nucleotides: TGTGCCAGCAGTCCAGGGTTTTTGGAGACCCAGTACTTC. Translated, it gives CASSPGFLETQYF.

The chain has TRBV5-6 and TRBJ2-5; D gene ambiguous. V dropped 0 bases and J dropped 5 bases, with 5 bases sitting between them. Germline V gene data show CDR1 as SGHDT and CDR2 as YYEEEE. This CDR3 is built from 12 residues. The CDR3 coding sequence is TGTGCCAGCAGCTTGGGCGCGGAGACCCAGTACTTC. Protein product: CASSLGAETQYF.

This clone was observed once. V is TRBV7-2 and J is TRBJ2-1, with D tentatively TRBD2 (7 bases). V was cut by 5 bases and J by 6 bases, with 11 bases left in between. Germline V gene data show CDR1 as SGHTA and CDR2 as FQGNSA. The CDR3 spans 13 residues. The CDR3 reads CASSGGGGNEQFF. In nucleotides, the CDR3 is TGTGCCAGCAGCGGGGGAGGGGGCAATGAGCAGTTCTTC. Drawing the rest from reference TRBV7-2 and TRBJ2-1, the complete variable domain is GAGVSQSPSNKVTEKGKDVELRCDPISGHTALYWYRQSLGQGLEFLIYFQGNSAPDKSGLPSDRFSAERTGGSVSTLTIQRTQQEDSAVYLCASSGGGGNEQFFGPGTRLTVL.

This chain links TRBV6-1 with TRBJ1-5; D ambiguous. V dropped 6 bases and J dropped 3 bases, with 15 bases sitting between them. The CDR3 consists of 15 residues. Germline CDR1 is MNHNS and CDR2 is SASEGT. The CDR3 loop is CASRAPGGANQPQHF. The CDR3 DNA follows: TGTGCCAGCAGGGCTCCGGGAGGAGCCAATCAGCCCCAGCATTTT.

This clone was seen more than once but under ten times. The chain couples TRBV11-2 to TRBJ1-1; D is unclear. The germline CDR1 and CDR2 sequences are SGHAT and FQNNGV. Trimming took 0 bases from V and 10 from J, leaving 12 bases between them. The length of the CDR3 is 13 residues. The CDR3 loop is CASSLELTAVAFF. The CDR3 region has the DNA TGTGCCAGCAGCTTAGAATTAACCGCGGTAGCTTTCTTT.

This chain connects TRBV7-2 to TRBJ1-1, with D maybe TRBD1 (5 bases). This CDR3 is built from 13 residues. The germline V gene has CDR1 SGHTA and CDR2 FQGNSA. V lost 5 bases, J lost 12 bases, and 19 bases lay in between. The CDR3: CASSPGTDLNTFF. The CDR3 nucleotides are TGTGCCAGCAGCCCAGGGACTGATTTGAACACTTTCTTT. The full variable domain, rest sourced from reference TRBV7-2 and TRBJ1-1, is GAGVSQSPSNKVTEKGKDVELRCDPISGHTALYWYRQSLGQGLEFLIYFQGNSAPDKSGLPSDRFSAERTGGSVSTLTIQRTQQEDSAVYLCASSPGTDLNTFFGQGTRLTVV.

The chain recombines TRBV11-1 with TRBJ2-2; 8 bases align to TRBD2. The CDR3 runs 16 residues. The V gene's germline CDR1 is SGHAT and CDR2 FQDESV (reference sequence). V was clipped by 5 bases and J by 7 bases; unmatched bases: 12. The DNA for the CDR3 is TGTGCCAGCAGCCCAAGGACTAGCTGGGCCGGCGGGGAGCTGTTTTTT. This codes for CASSPRTSWAGGELFF.

The chain has TRBV5-1 and TRBJ2-3, with TRBD2 identical over 7 bases. This CDR3 has 16 amino acids. Germline V gives CDR1 SGHRS, CDR2 YFSETQ. Trimming cost V 6 bases and J 2 bases; bases outside gene matches: 12. The CDR3 here is CASTDKLAENTDTQYF. CDR3 in DNA: TGCGCCAGCACCGATAAGCTAGCGGAGAACACAGATACGCAGTATTTT.

The table lists this clone with a few counts. CDR3 amino acids: CASSLDRVGTGELFF. CDR3 in DNA: TGCGCCAGCAGCTTGGACAGGGTTGGCACCGGGGAGCTGTTTTTT. J is TRBJ2-2 and V is TRBV5-1; tentative D call: TRBD1 (6 bases). V gave up 0 bases and J gave up 4 bases, with 10 bases separating them. This CDR3 region has 15 residues. Germline lookup yields CDR1 SGHRS and CDR2 YFSETQ.

The rearrangement joins TRBV5-5 to TRBJ2-7, with D possibly being TRBD1 (6 bases). The CDR3 sequence is 13 residues long. The germline V gene encodes CDR1 SGHKS and CDR2 YYEKEE (reference sequence). Trimming stripped 4 bases from V and 6 bases from J, with 14 bases between. The CDR3 DNA follows: TGTGCCAGCAGCCTACCACAGGGAAGCGAGCAGTACTTC. As protein: CASSLPQGSEQYF. Filled out from reference TRBV5-5 and TRBJ2-7, the complete variable domain reads DAGVTQSPTHLIKTRGQQVTLRCSPISGHKSVSWYQQVLGQGPQFIFQYYEKEERGRGNFPDRFSARQFPNYSSELNVNALLLGDSALYLCASSLPQGSEQYFGPGTRLTVT.

The chain employs TRBV6-5 and TRBJ1-1; weak D call: TRBD1 (5 bases). CDR3 length: 15 residues. With 6 bases removed from V and 10 bases from J, the gap between germline ends came to 24 bases. CDR1 and CDR2 from the germline V gene are MNHEY and SVGAGI. CDR3 nucleotides: TGTGCCAGCAGGGTAGTGGGGGGGGGAGTTTATGCAGCTTTCTTT. Encoded protein: CASRVVGGGVYAAFF.

The chain is built from TRBV29-1 and TRBJ2-7, with D possibly matching TRBD2 (6 bases). The CDR3 length is 14 residues. The V and J ends lost 7 bases and 7 bases respectively, with 23 bases between them. Germline V gene sequence: CDR1 SQVTM, CDR2 ANQGSEA. Written as DNA, the CDR3 is TGCAGCGCTTGGTCCCAAGGACCTGGAGGGGAGCAGTACTTC. It encodes CSAWSQGPGGEQYF.

The rearrangement joins TRBV5-1 to TRBJ1-1, with D hard to call. The CDR3 sequence is 16 residues long. CDR1 and CDR2 (germline): SGHRS, YFSETQ. V was trimmed by 4 bases and J by 0 bases, leaving 16 bases between them. This CDR3 is CASSPRESTVNTEAFF. The CDR3 DNA reads TGCGCCAGCAGCCCCCGGGAATCGACGGTGAACACTGAAGCTTTCTTT.

The chain has TRBV11-2 and TRBJ2-3, with 15 bases matching TRBD2. The CDR3 has 17 amino acids. The junction had 6 bases not matched to a gene; V was cut back by 3 bases and J by 5 bases. Germline V CDR1 and CDR2: SGHAT, FQNNGV. CDR3: CASSFGTSGGPLDTQYF. The CDR3 nucleotides are TGTGCCAGCAGCTTCGGGACTAGCGGGGGGCCACTAGATACGCAGTATTTT.

Only a few counts were recorded for this clone. The rearrangement joins TRBV7-8 to TRBJ2-2, with a tentative D call TRBD2 (6 bases). In germline, CDR1 is SGHVS, CDR2 FQNEAQ. The ends were cut back, 5 bases at V and 4 bases at J, with 14 bases in the middle. This CDR3 has 15 residues. This chain's CDR3 is CASSIGDSRTGELFF. The CDR3 nucleotides are TGTGCCAGCAGCATAGGGGACTCCCGCACCGGGGAGCTGTTTTTT.

As DNA, the CDR3 is TGCGCCAGCAGCCGATCCGGGACAGGGGGCGATCTTTATGGCTACACCTTC. It yields the protein CASSRSGTGGDLYGYTF. The chain is built from TRBV5-1 and TRBJ1-2, with 12 bases matching TRBD1. Germline CDR1 reads SGHRS; CDR2 reads YFSETQ. The CDR3 covers 17 residues. The junction had 12 bases not matched to a gene; V was cut back by 4 bases and J by 5 bases.

The chain links TRBV5-6 to TRBJ1-1; TRBD1 matches at 7 bases. The CDR3 loop spans 13 amino acids. V shed 5 bases and J 7 bases; nucleotides not matched to a gene: 8. CDR1 SGHDT and CDR2 YYEEEE come from the germline V gene. This chain's CDR3 is CASSPTGVGEAFF. CDR3 in DNA: TGTGCCAGCAGTCCTACAGGGGTAGGTGAAGCTTTCTTT.

V usage is TRBV6-5 and J usage is TRBJ1-4; TRBD1 agrees at 9 bases. J lost 4 bases, V lost 4 bases, and 1 base had no gene match. Germline V gene data show CDR1 as MNHEY and CDR2 as SVGAGI. The CDR3 has 14 amino acids. The CDR3 is CASSSGQGNEKLFF. In DNA form, the CDR3 reads TGTGCCAGCAGTTCGGGACAGGGTAATGAAAAACTGTTTTTT.

The V gene is TRBV6-6, the J gene TRBJ1-5, with D possibly matching TRBD1 (6 bases). The germline CDR1 and CDR2 sequences are MNHNY and SVGAGI (reference sequence). The CDR3 length is 14 residues. V lost 7 bases to trimming and J lost 3 bases, with 13 bases between them. CDR3 DNA sequence: TGTGCCAGCACCAAGGACAGATTCAATCAGCCCCAGCATTTT. This sequence encodes CASTKDRFNQPQHF.

The rearrangement joins TRBV29-1 to TRBJ2-7, with D possibly TRBD2 on 5 matching bases. The germline gives CDR1 SQVTM, CDR2 ANQGSEA. The CDR3 runs to 11 residues. V lost 6 bases, J lost 2 bases, and 8 bases lay in between. The CDR3 here is CSVTGTYEQYF. The CDR3 DNA sequence: TGCAGCGTCACGGGGACCTACGAGCAGTACTTC.

The sample holds one count of this clone. The rearrangement uses TRBV7-9 and TRBJ2-5, with TRBD1 matching over 7 bases. CDR1 SEHNR and CDR2 FQNEAQ come from the germline V gene (reference sequence). The trim removed 1 base at V and 0 bases at J, leaving 8 bases unmatched. The CDR3 loop spans 17 amino acids. CDR3 bases: TGTGCCAGCAGCTTAGGAATAGGGACAGCAGACCAAGAGACCCAGTACTTC. Translation gives CASSLGIGTADQETQYF.

The chain links TRBV7-9 to TRBJ1-1, with D unclear. CDR3 size: 13 residues. Germline V lookup: CDR1 SEHNR, CDR2 FQNEAQ (reference sequence). V was cut by 1 base and J by 1 base, with 4 bases left in between. CDR3 in amino acids: CASSLEGNTEAFF. The CDR3 nucleotides are TGTGCCAGCAGCTTAGAAGGGAACACTGAAGCTTTCTTT.

There are a few counts of this clone. V and J are TRBV7-2 and TRBJ2-5; TRBD1 aligns across 7 bases. Germline CDR1 SGHTA, CDR2 FQGNSA. The CDR3 contains 15 residues. With V trimmed by 5 bases and J by 1 base, 7 bases remained unmatched. The CDR3 sequence: CASSQSDRAQETQYF. The CDR3 bases are TGTGCCAGCAGCCAATCAGACAGGGCCCAAGAGACCCAGTACTTC.

This chain uses TRBV27 with TRBJ1-1; D not certain. The CDR3 runs to 12 residues. V dropped 5 bases and J dropped 0 bases, with 4 bases sitting between them. Germline V gene data show CDR1 as MNHEY and CDR2 as SMNVEV (reference sequence). The CDR3 coding sequence is TGTGCCAGCAGTCACATGAACACTGAAGCTTTCTTT. It codes for CASSHMNTEAFF.

The chain combines TRBV27 with TRBJ1-1, with a possible D match to TRBD1 (6 bases). The germline CDR1 and CDR2 sequences are MNHEY and SMNVEV (reference sequence). V was trimmed by 2 bases and J by 1 base, leaving 8 bases between them. CDR3 length: 14 residues. CDR3 amino acids: CASSLRTANTEAFF. The DNA for the CDR3 is TGTGCCAGCAGTTTACGGACAGCGAACACTGAAGCTTTCTTT.

This clone occurred a few times. The chain employs TRBV18 and TRBJ1-1, with 10 bases matching TRBD1. The CDR3 is 14 amino acids. The J segment lost 5 bases and the V segment lost 3 bases, leaving 3 bases of the junction unmatched. The germline V gene encodes CDR1 KGHSH and CDR2 LQKENI. The CDR3 region is CASSPRQGATEAFF. The CDR3 DNA reads TGTGCCAGCTCACCGCGACAGGGGGCGACTGAAGCTTTCTTT.

This chain joins TRBV5-5 and TRBJ2-2, with 7 bases that match TRBD1. The CDR3 is 19 residues long. Germline loops: CDR1 SGHKS, CDR2 YYEKEE (reference sequence). J gave up 0 bases and V 0 bases, and 11 bases lay outside the gene matches. CDR3 coding DNA: TGTGCCAGCAGCTTGGGTGGCGACAGGGTCCTCCCGAACACCGGGGAGCTGTTTTTT. Protein: CASSLGGDRVLPNTGELFF. Complete variable domain (other parts from reference TRBV5-5 and TRBJ2-2): DAGVTQSPTHLIKTRGQQVTLRCSPISGHKSVSWYQQVLGQGPQFIFQYYEKEERGRGNFPDRFSARQFPNYSSELNVNALLLGDSALYLCASSLGGDRVLPNTGELFFGEGSRLTVL.

The rearrangement joins TRBV6-5 to TRBJ2-2; D is undetermined. CDR1 and CDR2 (germline): MNHEY, SVGAGI. The CDR3 totals 12 residues. Trimming pared 8 bases from V and 9 bases from J, leaving 13 bases between. Written as DNA, the CDR3 is TGTGCCAGCGCGCGTGGGCCTCGGGAGCTGTTTTTT. Its protein is CASARGPRELFF.

This chain uses TRBV6-1 with TRBJ2-5; 11 positions agree with TRBD1. The CDR3 extends over 14 amino acids. The V gene's germline CDR1 is MNHNS and CDR2 SASEGT. Losses at the gene ends were 7 bases for V and 4 bases for J; bases not matched to a gene: 5. As DNA, the CDR3 is TGTGCCAGCACCCCGGGACAGGGGGGAGAGACCCAGTACTTC. Encoded protein: CASTPGQGGETQYF.